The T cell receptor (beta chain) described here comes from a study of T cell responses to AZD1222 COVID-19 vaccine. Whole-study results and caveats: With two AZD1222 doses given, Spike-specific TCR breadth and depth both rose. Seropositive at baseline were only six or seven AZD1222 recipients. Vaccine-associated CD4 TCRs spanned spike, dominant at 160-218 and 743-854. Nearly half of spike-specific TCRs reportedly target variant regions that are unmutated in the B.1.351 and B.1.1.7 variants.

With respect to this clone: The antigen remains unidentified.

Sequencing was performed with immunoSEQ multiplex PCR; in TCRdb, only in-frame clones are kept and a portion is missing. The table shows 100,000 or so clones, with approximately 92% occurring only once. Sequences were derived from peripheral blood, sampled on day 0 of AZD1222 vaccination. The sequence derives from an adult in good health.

DNA for the CDR3: TGTGCCAGCAGCAGCTGGAGGTCTGATACGCAGTATTTT. It yields the protein CASSSWRSDTQYF. The rearrangement joins TRBV11-1 to TRBJ2-3; possibly TRBD2 for D (5 bases). The CDR3 loop spans 13 amino acids. Germline CDR1 is SGHAT and CDR2 is FQDESV (reference sequence). The V end lost 5 bases, the J end lost 6 bases, and 12 bases lay between the germline ends.